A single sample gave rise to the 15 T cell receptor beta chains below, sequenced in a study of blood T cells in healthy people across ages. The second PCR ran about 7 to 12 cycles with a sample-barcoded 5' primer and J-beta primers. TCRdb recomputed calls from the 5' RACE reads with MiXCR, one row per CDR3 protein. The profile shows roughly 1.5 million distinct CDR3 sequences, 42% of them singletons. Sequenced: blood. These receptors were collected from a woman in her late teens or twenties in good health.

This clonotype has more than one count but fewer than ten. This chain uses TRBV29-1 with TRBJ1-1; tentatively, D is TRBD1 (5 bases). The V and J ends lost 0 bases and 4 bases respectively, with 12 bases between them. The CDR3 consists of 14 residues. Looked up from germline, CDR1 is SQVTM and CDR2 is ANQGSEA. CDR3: CSVEDRAQGTEAFF. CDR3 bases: TGCAGCGTTGAAGATAGGGCCCAGGGCACTGAAGCTTTCTTT.

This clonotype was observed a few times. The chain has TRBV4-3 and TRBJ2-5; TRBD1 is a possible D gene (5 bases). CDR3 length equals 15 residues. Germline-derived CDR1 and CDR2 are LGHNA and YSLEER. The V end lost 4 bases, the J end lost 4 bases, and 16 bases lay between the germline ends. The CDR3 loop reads CASSRRSGWGETQYF. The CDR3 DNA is TGCGCCAGCAGCCGAAGGTCAGGGTGGGGAGAGACCCAGTACTTC.

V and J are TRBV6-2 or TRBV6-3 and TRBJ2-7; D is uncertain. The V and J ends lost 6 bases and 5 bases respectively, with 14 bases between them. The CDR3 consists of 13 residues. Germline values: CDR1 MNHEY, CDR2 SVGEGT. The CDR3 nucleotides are TGTGCCAGCAGAATTCCGATTAACCACGAGCAGTACTTC. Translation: CASRIPINHEQYF.

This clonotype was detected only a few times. This CDR3 reads CASSSRPGVDTQYF. Here the CDR3 DNA reads TGTGCCAGCAGCTCACGTCCAGGGGTTGATACGCAGTATTTT. This chain connects TRBV9 to TRBJ2-3, with D perhaps matching TRBD1 (6 bases). This CDR3 is built from 14 residues. Germline values: CDR1 SGDLS, CDR2 YYNGEE. The V end lost 4 bases, the J end lost 6 bases, and 15 bases lay between the germline ends.

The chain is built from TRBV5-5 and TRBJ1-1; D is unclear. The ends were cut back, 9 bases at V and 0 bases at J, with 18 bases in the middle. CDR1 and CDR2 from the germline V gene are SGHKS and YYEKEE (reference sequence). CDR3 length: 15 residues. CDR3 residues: CATKSGGLMNTEAFF. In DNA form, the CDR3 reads TGTGCCACCAAATCAGGAGGTCTAATGAACACTGAAGCTTTCTTT.

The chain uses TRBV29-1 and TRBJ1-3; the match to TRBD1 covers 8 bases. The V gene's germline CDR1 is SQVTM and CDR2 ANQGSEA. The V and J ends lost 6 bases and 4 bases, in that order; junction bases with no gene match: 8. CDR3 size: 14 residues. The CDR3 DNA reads TGCAGCGTCGTAACAGGGGGGAGAGGAAACACCATATATTTT. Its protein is CSVVTGGRGNTIYF.

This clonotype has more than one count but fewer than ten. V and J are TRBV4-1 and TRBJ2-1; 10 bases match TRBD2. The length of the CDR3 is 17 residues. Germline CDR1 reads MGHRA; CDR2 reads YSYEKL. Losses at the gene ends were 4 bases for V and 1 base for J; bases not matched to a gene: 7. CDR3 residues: CASSPQPSGGSYNEQFF. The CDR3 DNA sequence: TGCGCCAGCAGCCCGCAACCTAGCGGGGGTTCCTACAATGAGCAGTTCTTC.

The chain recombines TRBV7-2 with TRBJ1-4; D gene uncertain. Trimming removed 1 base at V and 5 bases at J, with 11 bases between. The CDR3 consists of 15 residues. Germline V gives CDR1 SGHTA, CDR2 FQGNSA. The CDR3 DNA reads TGTGCCAGCAGCTTAGATTGGGCTGGGAATGAAAAACTGTTTTTT. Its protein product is CASSLDWAGNEKLFF.

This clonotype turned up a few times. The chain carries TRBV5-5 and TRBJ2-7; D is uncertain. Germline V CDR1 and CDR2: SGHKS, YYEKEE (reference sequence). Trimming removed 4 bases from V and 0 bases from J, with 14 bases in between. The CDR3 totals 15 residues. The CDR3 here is CASSPEIISSYEQYF. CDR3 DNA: TGTGCCAGCAGCCCCGAAATCATCAGCTCCTACGAGCAGTACTTC.

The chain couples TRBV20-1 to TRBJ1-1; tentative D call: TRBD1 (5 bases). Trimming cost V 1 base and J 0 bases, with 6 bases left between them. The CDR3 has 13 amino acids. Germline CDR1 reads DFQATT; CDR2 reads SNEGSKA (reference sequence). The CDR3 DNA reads TGCAGTGCTAGAGGGGGCGTGAACACTGAAGCTTTCTTT. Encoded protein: CSARGGVNTEAFF.

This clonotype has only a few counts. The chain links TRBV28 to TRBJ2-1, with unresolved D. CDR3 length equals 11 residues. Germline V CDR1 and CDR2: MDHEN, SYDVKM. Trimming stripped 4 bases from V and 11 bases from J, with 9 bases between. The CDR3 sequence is CASSSPVKQFF. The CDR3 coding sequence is TGTGCCAGCAGTTCCCCTGTTAAGCAGTTCTTC.

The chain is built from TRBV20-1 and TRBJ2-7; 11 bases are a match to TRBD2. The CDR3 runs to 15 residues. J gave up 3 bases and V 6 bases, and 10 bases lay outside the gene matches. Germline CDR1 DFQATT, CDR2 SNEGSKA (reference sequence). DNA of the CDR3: TGCAGTGCCCCGATCCTAGCGGGGGGCAGCTACGAGCAGTACTTC. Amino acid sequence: CSAPILAGGSYEQYF.

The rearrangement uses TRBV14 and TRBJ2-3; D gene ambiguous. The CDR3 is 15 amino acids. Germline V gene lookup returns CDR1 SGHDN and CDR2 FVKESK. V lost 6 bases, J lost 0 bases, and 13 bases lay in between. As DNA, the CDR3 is TGTGCCAGCAGTCGAGCAATGACTAGCACAGATACGCAGTATTTT. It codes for CASSRAMTSTDTQYF. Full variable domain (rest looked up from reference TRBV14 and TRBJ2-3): EAGVTQFPSHSVIEKGQTVTLRCDPISGHDNLYWYRRVMGKEIKFLLHFVKESKQDESGMPNNRFLAERTGGTYSTLKVQPAELEDSGVYFCASSRAMTSTDTQYFGPGTRLTVL.

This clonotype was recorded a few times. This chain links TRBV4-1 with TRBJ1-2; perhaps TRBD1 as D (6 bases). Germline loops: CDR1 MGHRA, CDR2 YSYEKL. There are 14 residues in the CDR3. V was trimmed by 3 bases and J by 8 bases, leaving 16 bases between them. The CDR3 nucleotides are TGCGCCAGCAGCCACCTTACAGGGACGCGGGGCTACACCTTC. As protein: CASSHLTGTRGYTF.

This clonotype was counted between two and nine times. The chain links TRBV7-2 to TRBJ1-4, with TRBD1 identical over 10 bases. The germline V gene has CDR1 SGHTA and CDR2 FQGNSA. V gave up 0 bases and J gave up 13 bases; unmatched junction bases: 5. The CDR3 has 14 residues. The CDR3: CASSLAIRTGGLFF. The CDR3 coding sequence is TGTGCCAGCAGCTTAGCGATAAGGACAGGGGGACTGTTTTTT.